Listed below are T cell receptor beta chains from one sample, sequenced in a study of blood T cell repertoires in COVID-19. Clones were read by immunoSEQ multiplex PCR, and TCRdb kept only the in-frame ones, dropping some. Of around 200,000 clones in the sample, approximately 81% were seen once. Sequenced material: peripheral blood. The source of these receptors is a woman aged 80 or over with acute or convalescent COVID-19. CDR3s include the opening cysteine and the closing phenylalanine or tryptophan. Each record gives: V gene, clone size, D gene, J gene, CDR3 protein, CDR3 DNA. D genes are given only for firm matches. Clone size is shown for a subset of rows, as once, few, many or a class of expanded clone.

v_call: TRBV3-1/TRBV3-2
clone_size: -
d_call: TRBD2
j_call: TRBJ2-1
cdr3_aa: CASSQGAGGVSSYNEQFF
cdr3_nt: TGTGCCAGCAGCCAAGGAGCGGGAGGAGTAAGCTCCTACAATGAGCAGTTCTTC

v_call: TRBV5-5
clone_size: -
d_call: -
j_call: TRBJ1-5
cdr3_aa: CASSPDSDQPQHF
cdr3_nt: TGTGCCAGCAGTCCTGACAGCGACCAGCCCCAGCATTTT

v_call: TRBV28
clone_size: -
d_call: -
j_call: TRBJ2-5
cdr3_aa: CASSQISSEQETQYF
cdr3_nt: TGTGCCAGCAGTCAGATATCTAGCGAACAAGAGACCCAGTACTTC

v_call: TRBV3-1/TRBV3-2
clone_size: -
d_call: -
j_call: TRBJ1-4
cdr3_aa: CASSLTTGWIEKLFF
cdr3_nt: TGTGCCAGCAGCCTTACGACAGGCTGGATTGAAAAACTGTTTTTT

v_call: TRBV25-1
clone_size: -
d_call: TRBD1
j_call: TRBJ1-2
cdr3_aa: CASSRTGYGYTF
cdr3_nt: TGTGCCAGCAGCAGGACAGGGTACGGCTACACCTTC

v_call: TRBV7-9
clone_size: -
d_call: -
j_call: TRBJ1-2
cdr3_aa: CASSLAAPGGRGYTF
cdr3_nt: TGTGCCAGCAGCTTGGCTGCGCCGGGAGGGAGAGGCTACACCTTC

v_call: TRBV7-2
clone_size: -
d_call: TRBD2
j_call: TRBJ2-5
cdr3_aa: CASSLAEGSGGETQYF
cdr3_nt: TGTGCCAGCAGCTTAGCGGAGGGGAGCGGGGGGGAGACCCAGTACTTC

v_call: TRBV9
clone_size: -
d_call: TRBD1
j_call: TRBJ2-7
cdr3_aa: CASSVSGTDYEQYF
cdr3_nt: TGTGCCAGCAGCGTATCGGGGACAGACTACGAGCAGTACTTC

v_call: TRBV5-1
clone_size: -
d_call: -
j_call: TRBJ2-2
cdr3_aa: CASSLTYTGELFF
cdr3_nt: TGCGCCAGCAGCTTGACATACACCGGGGAGCTGTTTTTT

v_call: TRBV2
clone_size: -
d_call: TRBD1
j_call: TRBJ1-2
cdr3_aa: CASSGQGARHGYTF
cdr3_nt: TGTGCCAGTTCGGGACAGGGGGCGCGTCATGGCTACACCTTC

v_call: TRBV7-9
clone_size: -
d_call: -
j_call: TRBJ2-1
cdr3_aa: CASSLAGANRYNEQFF
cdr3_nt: TGTGCCAGCAGCTTAGCGGGAGCAAATCGGTACAATGAGCAGTTCTTC

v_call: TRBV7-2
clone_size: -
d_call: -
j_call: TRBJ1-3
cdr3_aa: CASSLKSREHTIYF
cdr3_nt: TGTGCCAGCAGCTTAAAATCGAGGGAACACACCATATATTTT

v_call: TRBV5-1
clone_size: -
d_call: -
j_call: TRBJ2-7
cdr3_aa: CASSLGQATYEQYF
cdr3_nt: TGCGCCAGCAGCTTGGGACAGGCTACCTACGAGCAGTACTTC

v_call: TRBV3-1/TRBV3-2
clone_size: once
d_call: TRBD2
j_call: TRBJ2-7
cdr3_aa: CASSQGGGGSSYEQYF
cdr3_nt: TGTGCCAGCAGCCAAGGGGGCGGGGGAAGCTCCTACGAGCAGTACTTC

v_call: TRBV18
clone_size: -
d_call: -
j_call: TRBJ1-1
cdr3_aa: CASSPLTEMNTEAFF
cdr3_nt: TGTGCCAGCTCGCCTCTGACAGAAATGAACACTGAAGCTTTCTTT

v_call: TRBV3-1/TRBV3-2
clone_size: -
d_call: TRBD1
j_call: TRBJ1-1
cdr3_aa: CASSHTGGQVTEAFF
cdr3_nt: TGTGCCAGCAGCCACACAGGGGGCCAAGTGACTGAAGCTTTCTTT

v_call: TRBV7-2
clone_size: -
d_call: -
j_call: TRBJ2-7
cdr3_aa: CASSLTGSVPYEQYF
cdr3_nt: TGTGCCAGCAGCTTGACAGGTTCGGTTCCCTACGAGCAGTACTTC

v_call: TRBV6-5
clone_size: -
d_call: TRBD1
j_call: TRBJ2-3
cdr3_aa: CASRRQGADTQYF
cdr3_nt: TGTGCCAGCCGCAGACAGGGGGCAGATACGCAGTATTTT

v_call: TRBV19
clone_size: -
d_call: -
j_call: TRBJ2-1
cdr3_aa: CASSLQGFSYNEQFF
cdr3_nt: TGTGCCAGTAGCCTACAGGGTTTCTCCTACAATGAGCAGTTCTTC

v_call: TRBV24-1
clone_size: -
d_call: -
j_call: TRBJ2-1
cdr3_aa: CATSDSLLGQYGEQFF
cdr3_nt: TGTGCCACCAGTGATTCACTTTTAGGACAGTACGGTGAGCAGTTCTTC

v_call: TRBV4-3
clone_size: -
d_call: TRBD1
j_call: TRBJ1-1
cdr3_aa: CASSRFTGDTEAFF
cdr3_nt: TGCGCCAGCAGCCGCTTCACAGGGGACACTGAAGCTTTCTTT

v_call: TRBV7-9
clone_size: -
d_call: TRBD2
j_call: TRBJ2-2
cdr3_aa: CASSFLAGVDTGELFF
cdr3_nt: TGTGCCAGCAGCTTCCTAGCGGGAGTGGACACCGGGGAGCTGTTTTTT

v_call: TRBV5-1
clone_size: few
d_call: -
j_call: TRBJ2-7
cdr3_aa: CASSLVAGMQEQYF
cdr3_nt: TGCGCCAGCAGCTTGGTTGCAGGGATGCAAGAGCAGTACTTC

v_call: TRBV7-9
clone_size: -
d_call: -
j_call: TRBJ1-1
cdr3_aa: CASSSGGGTEAFF
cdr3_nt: TGTGCCAGCAGCTCCGGGGGGGGCACTGAAGCTTTCTTT

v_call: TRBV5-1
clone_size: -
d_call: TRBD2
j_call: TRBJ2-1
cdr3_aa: CASSLATSGYNEQFF
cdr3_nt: TGCGCCAGCAGCTTGGCGACTAGCGGTTACAATGAGCAGTTCTTC

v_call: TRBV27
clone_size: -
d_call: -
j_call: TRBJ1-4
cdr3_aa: CASSLIPAREKLFF
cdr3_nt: TGTGCCAGCAGTTTGATCCCGGCCAGGGAAAAACTGTTTTTT

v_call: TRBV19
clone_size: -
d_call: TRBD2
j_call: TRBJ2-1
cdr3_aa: CASRRTSGVYNEQFF
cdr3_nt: TGTGCCAGTAGGAGGACTAGCGGGGTCTACAATGAGCAGTTCTTC

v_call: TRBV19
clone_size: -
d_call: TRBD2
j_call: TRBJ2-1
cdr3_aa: CASSELAGEQFF
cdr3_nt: TGTGCCAGTTCGGAATTAGCGGGAGAGCAGTTCTTC

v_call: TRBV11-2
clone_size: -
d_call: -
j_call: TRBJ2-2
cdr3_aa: CASSLGRVPGELFF
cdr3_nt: TGTGCCAGCAGCTTAGGCAGGGTCCCCGGGGAGCTGTTTTTT

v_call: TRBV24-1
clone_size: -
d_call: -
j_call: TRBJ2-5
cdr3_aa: CATSDSTPEGQMETQYF
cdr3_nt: TGTGCCACCAGTGATTCCACCCCGGAGGGCCAGATGGAGACCCAGTACTTC

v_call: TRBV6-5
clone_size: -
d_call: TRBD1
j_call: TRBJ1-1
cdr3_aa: CASSFRTGSTEAFF
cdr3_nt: TGTGCCAGCAGTTTTCGGACAGGGTCCACTGAAGCTTTCTTT

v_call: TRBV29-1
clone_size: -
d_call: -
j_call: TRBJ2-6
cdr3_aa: CSVEGAGAGANVLTF
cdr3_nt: TGCAGCGTTGAGGGGGCAGGGGCTGGGGCCAACGTCCTGACTTTC

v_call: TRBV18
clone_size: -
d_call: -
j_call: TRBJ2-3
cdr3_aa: CASRSDTDTQYF
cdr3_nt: TGTGCCAGCCGTAGCGACACAGATACGCAGTATTTT

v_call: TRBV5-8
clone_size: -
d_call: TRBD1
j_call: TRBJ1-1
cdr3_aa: CASSIWTGYTEAFF
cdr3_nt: TGTGCCAGCAGCATTTGGACAGGATACACTGAAGCTTTCTTT

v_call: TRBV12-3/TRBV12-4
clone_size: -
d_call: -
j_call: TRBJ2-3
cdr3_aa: CASSSPSELAQYF
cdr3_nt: TGTGCCAGCAGTTCTCCCAGCGAGCTGGCGCAGTATTTT

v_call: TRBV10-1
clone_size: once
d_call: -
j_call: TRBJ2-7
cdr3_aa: CASSESSGGYYEQYF
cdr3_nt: TGCGCCAGCAGTGAGTCGTCCGGGGGTTACTACGAGCAGTACTTC

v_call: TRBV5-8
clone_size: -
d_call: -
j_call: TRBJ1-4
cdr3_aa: CASSFRRTNEKLFF
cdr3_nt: TGTGCCAGCAGCTTCCGTAGAACTAATGAAAAACTGTTTTTT

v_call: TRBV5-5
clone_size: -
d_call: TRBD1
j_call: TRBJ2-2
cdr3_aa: CASSRGGLSFGELFF
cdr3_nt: TGTGCCAGCAGTAGAGGGGGCTTGTCCTTCGGGGAGCTGTTTTTT

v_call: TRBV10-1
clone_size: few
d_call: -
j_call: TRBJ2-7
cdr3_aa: CASSESRAGTYYGQQYF
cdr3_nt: TGCGCCAGCAGTGAGTCGCGGGCAGGGACATACTACGGGCAGCAGTACTTC

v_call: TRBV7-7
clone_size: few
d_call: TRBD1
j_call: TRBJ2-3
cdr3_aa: CASSLVAQGGRGPHTDTQYF
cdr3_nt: TGTGCTAGCAGCTTAGTCGCACAGGGGGGCCGTGGCCCACACACAGATACGCAGTATTTT

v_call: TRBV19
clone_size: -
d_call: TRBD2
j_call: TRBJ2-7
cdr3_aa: CASSHPPSGRYEQYF
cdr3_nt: TGTGCCAGTAGCCATCCTCCTAGCGGGAGGTACGAGCAGTACTTC

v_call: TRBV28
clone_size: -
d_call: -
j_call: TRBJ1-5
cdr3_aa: CASRPSYSNQPQHF
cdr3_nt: TGTGCCAGCAGACCGAGCTATAGCAATCAGCCCCAGCATTTT

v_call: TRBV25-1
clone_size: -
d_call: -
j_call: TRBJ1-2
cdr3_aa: CASSEVEVIAGYTF
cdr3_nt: TGTGCCAGCAGTGAGGTAGAAGTTATTGCTGGCTACACCTTC

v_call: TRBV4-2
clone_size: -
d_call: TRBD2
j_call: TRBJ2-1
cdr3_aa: CASSQDPPRSGRDEQFF
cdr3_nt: TGTGCCAGCAGCCAAGATCCCCCTAGGAGCGGGAGGGATGAGCAGTTCTTC

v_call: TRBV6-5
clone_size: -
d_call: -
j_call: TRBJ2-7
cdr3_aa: CASTQLAYEQYF
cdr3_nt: TGTGCCAGCACCCAATTAGCCTACGAGCAGTACTTC

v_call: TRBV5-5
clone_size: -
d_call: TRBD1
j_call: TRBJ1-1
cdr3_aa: CASSFRGLNTEAFF
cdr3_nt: TGTGCCAGCAGCTTCAGGGGGCTGAACACTGAAGCTTTCTTT

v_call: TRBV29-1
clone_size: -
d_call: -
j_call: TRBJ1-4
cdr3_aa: CSVRQDEKLFF
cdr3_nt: TGCAGCGTTCGACAGGATGAAAAACTGTTTTTT

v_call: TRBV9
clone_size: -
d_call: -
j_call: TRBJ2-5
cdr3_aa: CASSVAGTTYQETQYF
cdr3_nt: TGTGCCAGCAGCGTAGCGGGGACAACGTACCAAGAGACCCAGTACTTC

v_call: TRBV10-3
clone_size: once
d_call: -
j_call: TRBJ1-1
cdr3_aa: CAAHGQTNTEAFF
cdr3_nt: TGTGCCGCACACGGCCAGACTAACACTGAAGCTTTCTTT

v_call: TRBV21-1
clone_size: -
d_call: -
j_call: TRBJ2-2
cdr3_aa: CASSKAWGVDTGELFF
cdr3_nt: TGTGCCAGCAGCAAAGCGTGGGGCGTGGACACCGGGGAGCTGTTTTTT

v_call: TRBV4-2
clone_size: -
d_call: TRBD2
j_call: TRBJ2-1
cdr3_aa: CASSQGDGRTNEQFF
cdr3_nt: TGTGCCAGCAGCCAAGGGGACGGGAGGACAAATGAGCAGTTCTTC

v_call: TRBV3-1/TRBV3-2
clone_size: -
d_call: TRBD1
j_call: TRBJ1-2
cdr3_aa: CASSQPDRGPGYTF
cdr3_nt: TGTGCCAGCAGCCAACCTGACAGGGGGCCTGGCTACACCTTC

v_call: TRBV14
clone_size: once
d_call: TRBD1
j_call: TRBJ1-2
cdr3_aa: CASREDRRVGYTF
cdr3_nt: TGTGCCAGCAGGGAGGACAGGCGAGTGGGCTACACCTTC

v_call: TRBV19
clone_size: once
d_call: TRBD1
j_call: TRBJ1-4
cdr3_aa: CASSIRQGGTTNEKLFF
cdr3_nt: TGTGCCAGTAGTATTCGACAGGGGGGAACAACTAATGAAAAACTGTTTTTT

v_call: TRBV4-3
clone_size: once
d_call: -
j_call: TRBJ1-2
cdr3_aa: CASSSAGALANYGYTF
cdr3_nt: TGCGCCAGCAGCTCCGCCGGAGCTTTAGCTAACTATGGCTACACCTTC

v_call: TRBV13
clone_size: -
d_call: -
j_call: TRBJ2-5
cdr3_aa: CASSLGRETQYF
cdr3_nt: TGTGCCAGCAGCTTAGGCCGAGAGACCCAGTACTTC

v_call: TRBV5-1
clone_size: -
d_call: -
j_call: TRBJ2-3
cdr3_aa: CASSLQGTNTDTQYF
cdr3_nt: TGCGCCAGCAGCTTGCAGGGGACCAACACAGATACGCAGTATTTT

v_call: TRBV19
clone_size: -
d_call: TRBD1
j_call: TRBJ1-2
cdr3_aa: CASSEQGAGGYTF
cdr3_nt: TGTGCCAGTAGTGAACAGGGGGCAGGCGGCTACACCTTC

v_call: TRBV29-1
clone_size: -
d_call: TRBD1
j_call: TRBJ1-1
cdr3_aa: CSVATGYTEAFF
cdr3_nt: TGCAGCGTTGCGACAGGGTACACTGAAGCTTTCTTT

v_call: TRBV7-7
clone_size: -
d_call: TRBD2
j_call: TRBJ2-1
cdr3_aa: CASSLGSGRNNEQFF
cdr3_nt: TGTGCTAGCAGCTTAGGTAGCGGGAGGAACAATGAGCAGTTCTTC